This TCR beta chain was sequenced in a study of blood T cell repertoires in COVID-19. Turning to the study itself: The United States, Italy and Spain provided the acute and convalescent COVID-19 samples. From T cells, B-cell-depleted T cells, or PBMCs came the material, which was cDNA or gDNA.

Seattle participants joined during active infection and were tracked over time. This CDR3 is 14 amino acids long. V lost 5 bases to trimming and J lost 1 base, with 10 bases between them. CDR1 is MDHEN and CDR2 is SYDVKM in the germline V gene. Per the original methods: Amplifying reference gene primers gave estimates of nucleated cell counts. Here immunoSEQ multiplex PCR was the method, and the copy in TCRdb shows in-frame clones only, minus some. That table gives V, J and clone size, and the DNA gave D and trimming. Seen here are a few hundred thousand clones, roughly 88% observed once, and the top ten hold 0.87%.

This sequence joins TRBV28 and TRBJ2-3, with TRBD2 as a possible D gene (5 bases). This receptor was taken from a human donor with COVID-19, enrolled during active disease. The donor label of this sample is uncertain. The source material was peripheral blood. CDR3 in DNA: TGTGCCAGCAGTCCCCTAGCAGGCACAGATACGCAGTATTTT. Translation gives CASSPLAGTDTQYF. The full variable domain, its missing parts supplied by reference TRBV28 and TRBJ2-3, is DVKVTQSSRYLVKRTGEKVFLECVQDMDHENMFWYRQDPGLGLRLIYFSYDVKMKEKGDIPEGYSVSREKKERFSLILESASTNQTSMYLCASSPLAGTDTQYFGPGTRLTVL.